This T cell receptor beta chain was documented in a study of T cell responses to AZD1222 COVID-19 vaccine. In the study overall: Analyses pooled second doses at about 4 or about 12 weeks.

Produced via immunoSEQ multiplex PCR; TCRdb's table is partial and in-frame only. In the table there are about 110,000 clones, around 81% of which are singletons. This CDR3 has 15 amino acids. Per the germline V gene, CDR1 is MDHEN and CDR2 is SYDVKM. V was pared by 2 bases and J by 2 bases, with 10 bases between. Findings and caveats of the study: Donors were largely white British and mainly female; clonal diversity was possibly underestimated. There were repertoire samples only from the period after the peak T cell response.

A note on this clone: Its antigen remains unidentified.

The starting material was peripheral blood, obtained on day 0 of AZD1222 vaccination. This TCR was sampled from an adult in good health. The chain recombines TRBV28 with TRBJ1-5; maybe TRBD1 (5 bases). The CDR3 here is CASSLGWGGNQPQHF. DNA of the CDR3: TGTGCCAGCAGTTTAGGGTGGGGGGGCAATCAGCCCCAGCATTTT. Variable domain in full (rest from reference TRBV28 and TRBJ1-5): DVKVTQSSRYLVKRTGEKVFLECVQDMDHENMFWYRQDPGLGLRLIYFSYDVKMKEKGDIPEGYSVSREKKERFSLILESASTNQTSMYLCASSLGWGGNQPQHFGDGTRLSIL.